This TCR beta chain was sequenced in a study of T cells in Graves' hyperthyroidism and ophthalmopathy. The CDR3 covers 14 residues. With 8 bases removed from V and 7 bases from J, the gap between germline ends came to 20 bases. Germline lookup yields CDR1 SNHLY and CDR2 FYNNEI. It was RNA transcripts that yielded the amplified TCR beta CDR3 regions. TCR CDR3 underwent first-round RT-PCR with the HTBI primer set. TCRdb fed the multiplex PCR reads into MiXCR, producing one record per CDR3 protein. Of around 600,000 distinct CDR3 sequences listed, roughly 15% are singletons. The study left out patients who had uncontrolled infection, other autoimmune disease, pregnancy or lactation. This clonotype was observed a few times.

The rearrangement links TRBV2 to TRBJ1-1; TRBD1 might be the D (5 bases). The receptor comes from a woman aged 50 to 60 with Graves' ophthalmopathy. The source material was blood. CDR3 coding DNA: TGTGCCAGCTTCCCCGACAGCTACTCCATTGAAGCTTTCTTT. Protein: CASFPDSYSIEAFF.